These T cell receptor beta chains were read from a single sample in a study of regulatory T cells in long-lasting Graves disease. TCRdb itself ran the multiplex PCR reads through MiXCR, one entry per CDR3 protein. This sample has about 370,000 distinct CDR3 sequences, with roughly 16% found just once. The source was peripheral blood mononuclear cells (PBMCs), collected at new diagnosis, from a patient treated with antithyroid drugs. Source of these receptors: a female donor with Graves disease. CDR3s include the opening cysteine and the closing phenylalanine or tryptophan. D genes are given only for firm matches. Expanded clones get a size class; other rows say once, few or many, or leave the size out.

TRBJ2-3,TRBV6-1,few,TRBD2,TGTGCCAGCAGTCTTCTAGCGGTCAGCACAGATACGCAGTATTTT,CASSLLAVSTDTQYF
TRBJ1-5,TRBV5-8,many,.,TGTGCCAGCAGCTTGTTGGGATACACCAGTCGAGCCCATAGCAATCAGCCCCAGCATTTT,CASSLLGYTSRAHSNQPQHF
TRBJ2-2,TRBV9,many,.,TGTGCCAGCTCTGACCACACCGGGGAGCTGTTTTTT,CASSDHTGELFF
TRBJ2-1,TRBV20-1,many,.,TGCAGTGCTGTAGCCGGTGAGCAGTTCTTC,CSAVAGEQFF
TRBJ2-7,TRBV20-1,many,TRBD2,TGCAGTGCTAGGGAACCTAGCGGGAGGCTCTACGAGCAGTACTTC,CSAREPSGRLYEQYF
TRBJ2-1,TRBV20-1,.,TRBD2,TGCAGTGCTAGAGGGCGGGGGGGAGTCTACAATGAGCAGTTCTTC,CSARGRGGVYNEQFF
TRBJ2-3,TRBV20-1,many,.,TGCAGTGCCCCACCCGGGGACCTCACAGATACGCAGTATTTT,CSAPPGDLTDTQYF
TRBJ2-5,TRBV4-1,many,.,TGCGCCAGCAGCCAAGGGGCGGGGCCCCAAGAGACCCAGTACTTC,CASSQGAGPQETQYF
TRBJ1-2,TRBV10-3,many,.,TGTGCCATCAGTGAGTCGACGGTTAACTATGGCTACACCTTC,CAISESTVNYGYTF
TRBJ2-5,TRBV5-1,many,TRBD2,TGCGCCAGCAGCACCCGGGGGGGGGCAGAAGAGACCCAGTACTTC,CASSTRGGAEETQYF
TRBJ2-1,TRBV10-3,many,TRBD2,TGTGCCATCAGTGAGTCAATGACTAGCGGGGCTAACAATGAGCAGTTCTTC,CAISESMTSGANNEQFF
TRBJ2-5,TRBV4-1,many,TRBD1,TGCGCCAGCAGCCGAGGGACAGGGTCGTGGGAGACCCAGTACTTC,CASSRGTGSWETQYF
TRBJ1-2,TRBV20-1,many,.,TGCAGTGCGGAGACAGGTGAATCACGGTATAACTATGGCTACACCTTC,CSAETGESRYNYGYTF
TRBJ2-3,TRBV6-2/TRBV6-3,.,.,TGTGCCAGCAGTGATAACGGGGGTCATTCTAGCACAGATACGCAGTATTTT,CASSDNGGHSSTDTQYF
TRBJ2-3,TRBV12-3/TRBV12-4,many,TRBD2,TGTGCCAGCAGTTTCTGGCTAGCGGGGCCCACAGATACGCAGTATTTT,CASSFWLAGPTDTQYF
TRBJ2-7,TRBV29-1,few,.,TGCAGCGTTGGGAACCGGTTCTCCTACGAGCAGTACTTC,CSVGNRFSYEQYF
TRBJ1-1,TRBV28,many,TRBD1,TGTGCCAGCAGTTCCGGGACAGAACGTACGATTGAAGCTGAAGCTTTCTTT,CASSSGTERTIEAEAFF
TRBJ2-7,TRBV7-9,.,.,TGTGCCAGCAGCCCCTCGGGGTGGCAGGGAAACGAGCAGTACTTC,CASSPSGWQGNEQYF
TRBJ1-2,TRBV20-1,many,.,TGCAGTGCTCCCTCCGGGACGGATGATGGCTACACCTTC,CSAPSGTDDGYTF
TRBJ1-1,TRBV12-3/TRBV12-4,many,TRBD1,TGTGCCAGCAGTAGTAGGGACAGAGAGAACACTGAAGCTTTCTTT,CASSSRDRENTEAFF
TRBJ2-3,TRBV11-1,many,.,TGTGCCAGCAGCTTCCGGGGGGCCGCACATACGCAGTATTTT,CASSFRGAAHTQYF
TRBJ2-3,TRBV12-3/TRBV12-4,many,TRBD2,TGTGCCAGCAGCCCTGGACTAGCGGCCACAGATACGCAGTATTTT,CASSPGLAATDTQYF
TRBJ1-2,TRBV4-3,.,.,TGCGCCAGCAGCCAAGCCCGGGCCAGGGTCATCAGTGGCTACACCTTC,CASSQARARVISGYTF
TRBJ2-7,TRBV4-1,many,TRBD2,TGCGCCAGCAGCCGCGTGGGACTAGCGGGTACATACGAGCAGTACTTC,CASSRVGLAGTYEQYF
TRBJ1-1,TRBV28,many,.,TGTGCCAGCAGTTCGCGGGGCCGTGAAGCTTTCTTT,CASSSRGREAFF
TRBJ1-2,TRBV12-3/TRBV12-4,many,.,TGTGCCAGCAGTTCTCAGACAGCTCCCTATGGCTACACCTTC,CASSSQTAPYGYTF
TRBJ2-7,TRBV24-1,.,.,TGTGCCACCAGTGATTTCCCAGGGTTGGTTCGCTACGAGCAGTACTTC,CATSDFPGLVRYEQYF
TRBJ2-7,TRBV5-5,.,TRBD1,TGTGCCAGCAGCTTCAGGGGACAGGGGGCTTTTGACGAGCAGTACTTC,CASSFRGQGAFDEQYF
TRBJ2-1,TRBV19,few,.,TGTGCCAGTAGTAAAACCGGGACTGCGGCGTTCTTC,CASSKTGTAAFF
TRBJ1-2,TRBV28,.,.,TGTGCCAGCACTCCCCAGGCGATAGCTAACTATGGCTACACCTTC,CASTPQAIANYGYTF
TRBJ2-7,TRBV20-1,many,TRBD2,TGCAGTGCTCAAATCTCTAGCGGGAGCATCCACGAGCAGTACTTC,CSAQISSGSIHEQYF
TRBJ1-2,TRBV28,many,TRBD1,TGTGCCAGCAGCTATCCAGGGGGCGCCTGGGGCTACACCTTC,CASSYPGGAWGYTF
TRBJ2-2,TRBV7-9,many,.,TGTGCCAGCAGCAGAACCACCGGGGAGCTGTTTTTT,CASSRTTGELFF
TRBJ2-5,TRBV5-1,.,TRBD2,TGCGCCAGCAGGAGGGGGACTAGCGCACACCAAGAGACCCAGTACTTC,CASRRGTSAHQETQYF
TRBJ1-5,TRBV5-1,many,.,TGTGCCAGCAGCTTCGGTCAAGGTCAGCCCCAGCATTTT,CASSFGQGQPQHF
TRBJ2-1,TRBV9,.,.,TGTGCCAGCAGCGTAGTTTCGGGAGCTTATGAGCAGTTCTTC,CASSVVSGAYEQFF
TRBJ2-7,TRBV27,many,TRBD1,TGTGCCAGCAGTGAGCCCACCCGGACAGGGGAGCAGTACTTC,CASSEPTRTGEQYF
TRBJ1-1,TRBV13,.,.,TGTGCCAGCAGCTTAAGCCTAAGACAGCTTAACACTGAAGCTTTCTTT,CASSLSLRQLNTEAFF
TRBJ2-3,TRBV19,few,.,TGTGCCAGTATACCCACCGCAGATACGCAGTATTTT,CASIPTADTQYF
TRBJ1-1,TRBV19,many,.,TGTGCCAGTAGTACGCCGCCCGGATTGGGGGCCGGGACTGAAGCTTTCTTT,CASSTPPGLGAGTEAFF
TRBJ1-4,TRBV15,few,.,TGTGCCACCAGCAGAGGCCGAGTTGCAACTAATGAAAAACTGTTTTTT,CATSRGRVATNEKLFF
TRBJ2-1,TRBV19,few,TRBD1,TGTGCCAGTAGTCCAGGGGGAGCGCTAAGCTCCTACAATGAGCAGTTCTTC,CASSPGGALSSYNEQFF
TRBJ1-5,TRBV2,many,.,TGTGCCAGCAGTCAAGGGGCCGTCCTTAATCAGCCCCAGCATTTT,CASSQGAVLNQPQHF
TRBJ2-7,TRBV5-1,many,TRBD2,TGCGCCAGCAGCTTGGATACTAGCGGGAGTTCCGTCCCGTACTTC,CASSLDTSGSSVPYF
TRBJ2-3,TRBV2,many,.,TGTGCCAGCAGTGAATGGGACTTCAACACAGATACGCAGTATTTT,CASSEWDFNTDTQYF
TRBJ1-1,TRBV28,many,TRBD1,TGTGCCAGCAGATCCGGATCAGGACAGGGGGCCTTTGAAGCTTTCTTT,CASRSGSGQGAFEAFF
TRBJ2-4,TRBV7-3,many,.,TGTGCCAGCAGCCGACAATCGGGGCAGGGGAACATTCAGTACTTC,CASSRQSGQGNIQYF
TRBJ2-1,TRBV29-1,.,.,TGCAGCGTTGGGCTGATCTACAATGAGCAGTTCTTC,CSVGLIYNEQFF
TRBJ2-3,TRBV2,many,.,TGTGCCAGCAGGGACGGGACCAGTACTAGCACAGATACGCAGTATTTT,CASRDGTSTSTDTQYF